This T cell receptor (beta chain) emerged from a study of cytomegalovirus exposure and HLA in healthy donors. The PCR contained 60 Vbeta and 13 Jbeta primers. TCRdb's copy holds only in-frame clones and misses some; the assay was immunoSEQ multiplex PCR. This sample's clone table lists about 65,000 clones. Turning to this clone: The antigen is unknown.

General study results and limits: DRB1 showed the most TCR associations and HLA-C the fewest in a later analysis, as rates varied by HLA locus.

There are 14 residues in the CDR3. Germline V gene data show CDR1 as SGHRS and CDR2 as YFSETQ. The junction had 9 bases not matched to a gene; V was cut back by 4 bases and J by 8 bases. The source of this sequence is a boy aged 5-17 years in good health and CMV-seronegative. Source material: PBMCs. The chain has TRBV5-1 and TRBJ2-1, with TRBD1 matching 7 bases. The CDR3 DNA follows: TGCGCCAGCAGCCTCTCGAACAGGGGCGATGAGCAGTTCTTC. It specifies CASSLSNRGDEQFF.